These T cell receptor beta chains were read from a single sample in a study of cytomegalovirus exposure and HLA in healthy donors. Assay used: immunoSEQ multiplex PCR; TCRdb lists only in-frame clones, some missing. The table has under 250,000 clones, roughly 73% seen once; the top ten hold approximately 0.49%. Sequenced input: PBMCs. The source is a boy younger than 18 in good health and CMV-seronegative. Each CDR3 is given with its conserved first and last residue. Size is omitted from some rows. Given values are once, few, many or a class for expanded clones.

v_gene: TRBV6-1
j_gene: TRBJ1-2
abundance: NA
CDR3aa: CASRSIPGWDYGYTF

v_gene: TRBV27
j_gene: TRBJ1-2
abundance: NA
CDR3aa: CASSLVTGYGYTF

v_gene: TRBV5-1
j_gene: TRBJ2-1
abundance: NA
CDR3aa: CASSFNRVHEQFF

v_gene: TRBV2
j_gene: TRBJ1-4
abundance: NA
CDR3aa: CASSDLGVGEKLFF

v_gene: TRBV6-1
j_gene: TRBJ2-7
abundance: NA
CDR3aa: CASGSTSLAVYEQYF

v_gene: TRBV4-1
j_gene: TRBJ1-6
abundance: NA
CDR3aa: CASSLSGTGGNSPLHF

v_gene: TRBV19
j_gene: TRBJ1-5
abundance: NA
CDR3aa: CASYKTGGAQPQHF

v_gene: TRBV30
j_gene: TRBJ2-3
abundance: NA
CDR3aa: CAWSAGGTDTQYF

v_gene: TRBV6-6
j_gene: TRBJ2-3
abundance: once
CDR3aa: CASRTEADTQYF

v_gene: TRBV6-1
j_gene: TRBJ1-3
abundance: few
CDR3aa: CASSERGGRDTIYF

v_gene: TRBV30
j_gene: TRBJ2-2
abundance: NA
CDR3aa: CAWRRGSRTGELFF